Below, one TCR beta chain is given with its context. The CDR3 has 16 amino acids. CDR1 and CDR2 from the germline V gene are SQVTM and ANQGSEA. V lost 0 bases, J lost 3 bases, and 17 bases lay in between. This sample was taken from a study of technical replicates of blood from a handful of donors. Measured with immunoSEQ multiplex PCR; TCRdb has only the in-frame clones, and not every one. The sample has about 100,000 clones; over 85% are singletons. This chain connects TRBV29-1 to TRBJ1-2, with D possibly matching TRBD1 (5 bases). The TCR sequence derives from a human donor in good health. Sequencing was done on a sample of T cells isolated from PBMCs. This CDR3 reads CSVEDRGQGGDYGYTF. In DNA, the CDR3 is TGCAGCGTTGAAGACCGCGGGCAGGGAGGTGACTATGGCTACACCTTC. The full variable domain, its missing parts supplied by reference TRBV29-1 and TRBJ1-2, is SAVISQKPSRDICQRGTSLTIQCQVDSQVTMMFWYRQQPGQSLTLIATANQGSEATYESGFVIDKFPISRPNLTFSTLTVSNMSPEDSSIYLCSVEDRGQGGDYGYTFGSGTRLTVV.